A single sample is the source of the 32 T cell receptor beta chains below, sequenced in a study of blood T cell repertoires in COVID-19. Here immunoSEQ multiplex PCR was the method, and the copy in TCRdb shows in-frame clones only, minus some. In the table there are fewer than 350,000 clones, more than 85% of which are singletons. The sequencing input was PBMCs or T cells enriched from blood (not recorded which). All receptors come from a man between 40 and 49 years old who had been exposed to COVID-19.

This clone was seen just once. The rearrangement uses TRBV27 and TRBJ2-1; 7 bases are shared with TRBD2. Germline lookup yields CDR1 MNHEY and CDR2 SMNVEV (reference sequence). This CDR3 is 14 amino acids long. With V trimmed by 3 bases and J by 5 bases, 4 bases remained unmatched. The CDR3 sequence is CASSLLAEDNEQFF. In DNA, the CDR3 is TGTGCCAGCAGTTTGCTAGCGGAGGACAATGAGCAGTTCTTC.

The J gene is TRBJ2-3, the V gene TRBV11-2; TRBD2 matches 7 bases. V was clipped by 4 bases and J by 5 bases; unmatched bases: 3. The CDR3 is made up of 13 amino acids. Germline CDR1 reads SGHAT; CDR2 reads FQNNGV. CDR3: CASSWTSIDTQYF. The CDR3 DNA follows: TGTGCCAGCAGCTGGACTAGTATAGATACGCAGTATTTT.

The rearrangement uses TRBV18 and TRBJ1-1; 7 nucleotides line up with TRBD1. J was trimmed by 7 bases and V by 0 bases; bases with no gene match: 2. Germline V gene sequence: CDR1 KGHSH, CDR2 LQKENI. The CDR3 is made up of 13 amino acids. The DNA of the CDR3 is TGTGCCAGCTCACCACCGGGACAGAGTGAAGCTTTCTTT. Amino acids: CASSPPGQSEAFF.

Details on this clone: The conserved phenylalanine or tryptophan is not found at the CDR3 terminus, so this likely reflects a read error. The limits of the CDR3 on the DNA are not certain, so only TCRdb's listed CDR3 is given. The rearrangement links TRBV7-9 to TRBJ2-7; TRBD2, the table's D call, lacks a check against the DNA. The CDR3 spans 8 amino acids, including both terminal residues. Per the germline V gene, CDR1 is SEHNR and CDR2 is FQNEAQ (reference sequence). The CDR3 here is CASSQPSG.

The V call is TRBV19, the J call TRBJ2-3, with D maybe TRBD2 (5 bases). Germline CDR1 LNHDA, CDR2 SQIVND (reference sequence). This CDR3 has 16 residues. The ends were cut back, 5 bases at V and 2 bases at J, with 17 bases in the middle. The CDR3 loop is CASSGQEGWATDTQYF. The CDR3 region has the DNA TGTGCCAGTAGTGGCCAAGAGGGCTGGGCCACAGATACGCAGTATTTT.

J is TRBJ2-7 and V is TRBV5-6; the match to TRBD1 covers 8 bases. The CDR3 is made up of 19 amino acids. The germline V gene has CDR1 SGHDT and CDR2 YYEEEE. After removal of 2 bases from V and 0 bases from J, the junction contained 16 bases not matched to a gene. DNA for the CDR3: TGTGCCAGCAGCTTTCCCGGGACAGGTACCGCAATAACCTCCTACGAGCAGTACTTC. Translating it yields CASSFPGTGTAITSYEQYF.

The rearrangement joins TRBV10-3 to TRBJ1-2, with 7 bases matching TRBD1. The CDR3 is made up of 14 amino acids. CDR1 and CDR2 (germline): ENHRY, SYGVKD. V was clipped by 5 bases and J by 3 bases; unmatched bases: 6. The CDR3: CAISPRDRDYGYTF. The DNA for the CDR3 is TGTGCCATCAGTCCCCGGGACAGAGACTATGGCTACACCTTC.

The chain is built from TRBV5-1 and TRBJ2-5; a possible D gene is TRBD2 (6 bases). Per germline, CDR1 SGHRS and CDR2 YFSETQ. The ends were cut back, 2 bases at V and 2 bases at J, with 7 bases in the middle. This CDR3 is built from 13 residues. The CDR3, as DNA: TGCGCCAGCAGCTTTGGGGGGCAAGAGACCCAGTACTTC. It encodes CASSFGGQETQYF.

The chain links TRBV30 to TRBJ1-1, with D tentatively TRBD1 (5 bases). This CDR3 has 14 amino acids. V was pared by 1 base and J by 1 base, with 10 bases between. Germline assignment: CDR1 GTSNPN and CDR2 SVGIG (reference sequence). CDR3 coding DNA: TGTGCCTGGAGTGAAGGGGTGGGGAACACTGAAGCTTTCTTT. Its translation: CAWSEGVGNTEAFF.

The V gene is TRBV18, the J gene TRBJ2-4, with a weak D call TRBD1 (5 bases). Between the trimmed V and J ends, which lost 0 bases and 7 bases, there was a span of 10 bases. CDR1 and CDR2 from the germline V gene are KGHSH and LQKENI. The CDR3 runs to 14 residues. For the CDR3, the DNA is TGTGCCAGCTCACCACCGGTGGGGCTCAACATTCAGTACTTC. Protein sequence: CASSPPVGLNIQYF.

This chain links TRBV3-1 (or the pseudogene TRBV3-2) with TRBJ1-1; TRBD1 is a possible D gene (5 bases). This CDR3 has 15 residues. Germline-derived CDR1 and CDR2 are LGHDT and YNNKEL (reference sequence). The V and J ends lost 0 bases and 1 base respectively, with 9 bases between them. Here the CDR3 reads CASSQEGAGNTEAFF. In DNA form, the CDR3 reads TGTGCCAGCAGCCAAGAAGGGGCAGGGAACACTGAAGCTTTCTTT.

This chain's CDR3 is CASSLDGSSAQETQYF. The CDR3 nucleotides are TGTGCCAGCAGCTTAGACGGATCTAGCGCTCAAGAGACCCAGTACTTC. V and J are TRBV7-2 and TRBJ2-5, with D possibly TRBD2 on 6 matching bases. The CDR3 is 16 amino acids. From germline, CDR1 is SGHTA and CDR2 FQGNSA. V was trimmed by 1 base and J by 2 bases, leaving 14 bases between them.

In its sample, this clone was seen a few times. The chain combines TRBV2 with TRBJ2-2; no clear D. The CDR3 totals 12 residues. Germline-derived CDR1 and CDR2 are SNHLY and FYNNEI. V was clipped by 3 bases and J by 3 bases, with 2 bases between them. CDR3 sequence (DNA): TGTGCCAGCAGTGACTACACCGGGGAGCTGTTTTTT. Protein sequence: CASSDYTGELFF.

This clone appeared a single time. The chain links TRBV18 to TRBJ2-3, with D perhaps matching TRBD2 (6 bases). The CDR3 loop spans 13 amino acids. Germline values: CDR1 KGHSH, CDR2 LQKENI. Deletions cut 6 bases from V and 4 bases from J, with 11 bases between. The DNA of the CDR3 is TGTGCCAGCTCGCCGGGAGTAGCAGATACGCAGTATTTT. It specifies CASSPGVADTQYF.

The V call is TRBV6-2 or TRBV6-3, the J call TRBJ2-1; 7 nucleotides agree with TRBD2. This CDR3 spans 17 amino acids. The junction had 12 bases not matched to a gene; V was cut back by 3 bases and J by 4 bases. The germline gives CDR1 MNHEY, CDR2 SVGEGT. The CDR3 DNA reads TGTGCCAGCAGTTATCCTTTAGGCGGGAGAGGTTACAATGAGCAGTTCTTC. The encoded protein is CASSYPLGGRGYNEQFF.

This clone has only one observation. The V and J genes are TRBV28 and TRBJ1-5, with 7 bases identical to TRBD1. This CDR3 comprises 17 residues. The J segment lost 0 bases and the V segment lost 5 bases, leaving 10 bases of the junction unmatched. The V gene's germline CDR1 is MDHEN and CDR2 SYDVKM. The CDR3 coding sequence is TGTGCCAGCAGTCAGACCGGACAGGTCTTTAGCAATCAGCCCCAGCATTTT. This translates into CASSQTGQVFSNQPQHF. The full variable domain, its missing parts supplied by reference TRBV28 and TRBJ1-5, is DVKVTQSSRYLVKRTGEKVFLECVQDMDHENMFWYRQDPGLGLRLIYFSYDVKMKEKGDIPEGYSVSREKKERFSLILESASTNQTSMYLCASSQTGQVFSNQPQHFGDGTRLSIL.

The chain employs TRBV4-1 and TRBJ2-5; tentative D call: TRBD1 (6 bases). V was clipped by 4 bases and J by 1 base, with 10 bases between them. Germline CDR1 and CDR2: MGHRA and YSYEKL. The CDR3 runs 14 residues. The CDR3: CASSLQGPQETQYF. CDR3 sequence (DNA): TGCGCCAGCAGCCTACAGGGTCCCCAAGAGACCCAGTACTTC.

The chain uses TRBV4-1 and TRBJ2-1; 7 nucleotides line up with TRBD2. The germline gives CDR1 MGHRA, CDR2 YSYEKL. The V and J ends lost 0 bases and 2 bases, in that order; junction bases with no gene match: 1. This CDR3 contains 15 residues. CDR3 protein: CASSQEREPYNEQFF. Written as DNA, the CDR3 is TGCGCCAGCAGCCAAGAGCGGGAGCCCTACAATGAGCAGTTCTTC.

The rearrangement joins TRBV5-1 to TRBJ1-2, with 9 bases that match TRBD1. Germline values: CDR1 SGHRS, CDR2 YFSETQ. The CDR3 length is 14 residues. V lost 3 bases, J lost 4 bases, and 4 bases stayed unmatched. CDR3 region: CASSSGTGIYGYTF. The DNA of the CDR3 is TGCGCCAGCAGCTCCGGGACAGGGATCTATGGCTACACCTTC.

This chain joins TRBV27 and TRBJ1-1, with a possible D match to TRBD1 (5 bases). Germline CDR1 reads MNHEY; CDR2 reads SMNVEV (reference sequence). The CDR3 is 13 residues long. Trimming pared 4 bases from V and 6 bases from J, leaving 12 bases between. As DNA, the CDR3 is TGTGCCAGCAGTTGGAGCAGGGAGGCTGAAGCTTTCTTT. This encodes CASSWSREAEAFF.

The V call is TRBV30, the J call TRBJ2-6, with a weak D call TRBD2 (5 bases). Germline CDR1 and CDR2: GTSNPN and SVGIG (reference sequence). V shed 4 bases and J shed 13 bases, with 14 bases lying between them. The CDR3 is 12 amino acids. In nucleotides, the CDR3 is TGTGCCTGGACAAGGCTAGCCCAGGTCCTGACTTTC. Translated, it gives CAWTRLAQVLTF.

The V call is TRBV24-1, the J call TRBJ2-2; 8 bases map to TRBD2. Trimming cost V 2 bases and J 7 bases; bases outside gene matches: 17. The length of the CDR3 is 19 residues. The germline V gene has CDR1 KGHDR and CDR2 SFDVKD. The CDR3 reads CATSDSRSGRRVPDGELFF. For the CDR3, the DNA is TGTGCCACCAGTGATTCGAGAAGCGGGAGAAGGGTCCCGGACGGGGAGCTGTTTTTT.

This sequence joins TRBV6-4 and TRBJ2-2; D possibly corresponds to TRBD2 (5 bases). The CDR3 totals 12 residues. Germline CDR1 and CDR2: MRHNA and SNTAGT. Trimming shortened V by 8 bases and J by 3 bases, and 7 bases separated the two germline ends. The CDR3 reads CASGGDTGELFF. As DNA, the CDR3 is TGTGCCAGCGGAGGAGACACCGGGGAGCTGTTTTTT.

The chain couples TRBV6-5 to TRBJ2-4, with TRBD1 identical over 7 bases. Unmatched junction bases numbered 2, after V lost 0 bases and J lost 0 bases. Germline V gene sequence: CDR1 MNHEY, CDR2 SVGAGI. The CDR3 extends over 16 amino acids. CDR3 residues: CASSYSRGLAKNIQYF. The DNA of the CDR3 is TGTGCCAGCAGTTACTCGAGGGGGCTAGCCAAAAACATTCAGTACTTC.

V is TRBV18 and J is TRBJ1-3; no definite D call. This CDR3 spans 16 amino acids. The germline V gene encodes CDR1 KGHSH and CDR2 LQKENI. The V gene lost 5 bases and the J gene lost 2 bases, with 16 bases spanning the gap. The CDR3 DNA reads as TGTGCCAGCTCAGGAGCCGGTCGGGGAGCTGGAAACACCATATATTTT. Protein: CASSGAGRGAGNTIYF.

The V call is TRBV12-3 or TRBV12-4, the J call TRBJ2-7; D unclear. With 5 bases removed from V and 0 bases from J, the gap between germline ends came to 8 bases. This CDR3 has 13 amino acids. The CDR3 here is CASSMTSSYEQYF. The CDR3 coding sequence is TGTGCCAGCAGTATGACATCCTCCTACGAGCAGTACTTC.

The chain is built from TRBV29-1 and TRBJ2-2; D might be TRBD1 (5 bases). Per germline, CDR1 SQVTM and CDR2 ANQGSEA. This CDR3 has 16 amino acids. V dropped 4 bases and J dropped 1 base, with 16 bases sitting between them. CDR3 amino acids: CSVATSWQGNTGELFF. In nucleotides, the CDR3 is TGCAGCGTTGCGACCTCCTGGCAGGGGAACACCGGGGAGCTGTTTTTT.

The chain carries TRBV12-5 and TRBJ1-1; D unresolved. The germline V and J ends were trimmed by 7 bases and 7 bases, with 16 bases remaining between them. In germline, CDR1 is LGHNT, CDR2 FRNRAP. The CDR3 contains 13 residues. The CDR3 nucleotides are TGTGCTAGTGCCCGACCCCAGGCTGATGAAGCTTTCTTT. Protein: CASARPQADEAFF.

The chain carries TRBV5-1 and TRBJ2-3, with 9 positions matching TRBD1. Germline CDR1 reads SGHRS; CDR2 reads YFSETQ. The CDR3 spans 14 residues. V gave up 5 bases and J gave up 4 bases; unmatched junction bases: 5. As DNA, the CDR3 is TGCGCCAGCAGTGCAACAGGGGGCGCAGATACGCAGTATTTT. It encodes CASSATGGADTQYF.

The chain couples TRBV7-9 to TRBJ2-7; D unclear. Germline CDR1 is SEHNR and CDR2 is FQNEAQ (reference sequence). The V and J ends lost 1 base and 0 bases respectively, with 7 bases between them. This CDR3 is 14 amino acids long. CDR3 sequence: CASSLVSSSYEQYF. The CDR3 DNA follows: TGTGCCAGCAGCTTAGTTAGCAGCTCCTACGAGCAGTACTTC.

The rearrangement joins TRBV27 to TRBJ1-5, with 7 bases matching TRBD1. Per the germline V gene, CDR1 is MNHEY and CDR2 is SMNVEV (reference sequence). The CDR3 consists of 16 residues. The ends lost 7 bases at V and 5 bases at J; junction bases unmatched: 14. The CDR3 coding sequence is TGTGCCAGCATACGGGACAGACGTGTCGGGGATCAGCCCCAGCATTTT. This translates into CASIRDRRVGDQPQHF.

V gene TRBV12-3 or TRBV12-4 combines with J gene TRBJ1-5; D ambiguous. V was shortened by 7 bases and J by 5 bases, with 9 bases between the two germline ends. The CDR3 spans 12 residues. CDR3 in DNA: TGTGCCAGCACAAATAGAGATCAGCCCCAGCATTTT. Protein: CASTNRDQPQHF.